This T cell receptor beta chain emerged from a study of blood T cells in healthy people across ages. About the study: Template switching captured about one barcoded beta molecule per two T cells. Regarding the study as a whole: Age advanced and TCR beta diversity per million T cells fell, roughly linearly.

For the second PCR, which ran for about 7 to 11 cycles, a sample-barcoded 5' primer and a J-beta primer mix were used. The authors tagged each cDNA molecule using a template-switch adaptor with 12 random nucleotides. TCRdb re-analysed the 5' RACE reads in MiXCR, keeping a single row per CDR3 protein. This sample has hundreds of thousands of distinct CDR3 sequences; around 41% occur once, and the top ten carry about 32%. CDR3 length: 11 residues. CDR1 and CDR2 (germline): GTSNPN, SVGIG (reference sequence). V was cut by 8 bases and J by 8 bases, with 15 bases left in between. The sample holds a few counts of this clonotype. Antigen specificity is unknown.

The sequence derives from a man aged 80 or over in good health. The rearrangement links TRBV30 to TRBJ1-1; D is perhaps TRBD1 (5 bases). Sequencing input: blood. CDR3: CARGSRAEAFF. CDR3 bases: TGTGCCCGGGGGTCCCGGGCAGAAGCTTTCTTT. Filled out from reference TRBV30 and TRBJ1-1, the complete variable domain reads SQTIHQWPATLVQPVGSPLSLECTVEGTSNPNLYWYRQAAGRGLQLLFYSVGIGQISSEVPQNLSASRPQDRQFILSSKKLLLSDSGFYLCARGSRAEAFFGQGTRLTVV.